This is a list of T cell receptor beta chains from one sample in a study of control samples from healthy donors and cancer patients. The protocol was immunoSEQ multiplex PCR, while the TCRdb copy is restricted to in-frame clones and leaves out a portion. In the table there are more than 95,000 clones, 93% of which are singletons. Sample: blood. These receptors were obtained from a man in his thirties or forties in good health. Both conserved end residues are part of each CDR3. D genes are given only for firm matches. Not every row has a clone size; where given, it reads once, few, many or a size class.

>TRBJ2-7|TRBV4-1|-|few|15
CASSRLTSPSYEQYF
TGCGCCAGCAGCCGACTCACGAGCCCCTCCTACGAGCAGTACTTC
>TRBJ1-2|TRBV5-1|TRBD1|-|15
CASSRDRAADYGYTF
TGCGCCAGCAGCCGGGACAGGGCCGCTGACTATGGCTACACCTTC
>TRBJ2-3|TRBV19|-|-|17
CASSRTKLGLGTDTQYF
TGTGCCAGTAGTCGGACCAAGTTGGGCCTTGGCACAGATACGCAGTATTTT
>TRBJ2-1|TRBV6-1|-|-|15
CASSEEEGAYNEQFF
TGTGCCAGCAGTGAAGAAGAGGGAGCCTACAATGAGCAGTTCTTC
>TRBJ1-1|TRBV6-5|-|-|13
CARGQRSNTEAFF
TGTGCCAGGGGGCAGCGATCGAACACTGAAGCTTTCTTT
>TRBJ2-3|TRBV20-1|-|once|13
CSASFGRTDTQYF
TGCAGTGCTAGTTTCGGGCGGACAGATACGCAGTATTTT
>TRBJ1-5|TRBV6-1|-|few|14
CASSEAGGNQPQHF
TGTGCCAGCAGTGAGGCAGGGGGCAATCAGCCCCAGCATTTT
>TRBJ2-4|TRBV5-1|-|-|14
CASSLEVAKNIQYF
TGCGCCAGCAGCTTGGAGGTAGCCAAAAACATTCAGTACTTC
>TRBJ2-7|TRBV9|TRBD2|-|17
CASSVGTSGGPSYEQYF
TGTGCCAGCAGCGTTGGGACTAGCGGGGGGCCCAGCTACGAGCAGTACTTC
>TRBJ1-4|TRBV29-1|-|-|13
CSVQGSANEKLFF
TGCAGCGTTCAGGGATCGGCTAATGAAAAACTGTTTTTT
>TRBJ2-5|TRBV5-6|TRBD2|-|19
CASSLSSLAGTRIQETQYF
TGTGCCAGCAGCTTGAGTAGCCTAGCGGGGACTCGAATACAAGAGACCCAGTACTTC
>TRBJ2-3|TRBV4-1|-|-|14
CASSQDKLPHTQYF
TGCGCCAGCAGCCAAGATAAACTCCCCCATACGCAGTATTTT
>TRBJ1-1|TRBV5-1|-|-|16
CASSPLTRELNTEAFF
TGCGCCAGCAGCCCCTTAACCAGGGAATTGAACACTGAAGCTTTCTTT
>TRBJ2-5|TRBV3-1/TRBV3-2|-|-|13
CASSARGAETQYF
TGTGCCAGCAGTGCGCGAGGGGCGGAGACCCAGTACTTC
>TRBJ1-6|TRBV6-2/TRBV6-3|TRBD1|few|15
CASSQPGQSNSPLHF
TGTGCCAGCAGTCAACCGGGACAGAGCAATTCACCCCTCCACTTT
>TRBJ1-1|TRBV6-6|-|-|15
CASSPSGQRPTEAFF
TGTGCCAGCAGTCCTAGCGGACAACGCCCCACTGAAGCTTTCTTT
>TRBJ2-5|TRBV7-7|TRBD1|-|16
CASSEGAARIQETQYF
TGTGCCAGCAGCGAGGGGGCGGCTCGAATACAAGAGACCCAGTACTTC
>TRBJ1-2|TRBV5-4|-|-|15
CASTQRAEGIYGYTF
TGTGCCAGCACCCAACGTGCGGAAGGAATTTATGGCTACACCTTC
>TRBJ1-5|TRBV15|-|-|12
CATSSNRRADHF
TGTGCCACCAGCAGTAACAGACGGGCGGATCATTTT
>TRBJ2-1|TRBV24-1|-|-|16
CATSGLTGGSYNEQFF
TGTGCCACCAGTGGCCTAACCGGGGGCTCCTACAATGAGCAGTTCTTC